This T cell receptor beta chain was recorded in a study of T-cell memory formation after mild COVID-19. Study-level background: Clustering of TCRs was largely donor specific.

Notes on the study in general: Pre-infection memory showed some responding clones, and this suggested that cross-reactive memory joined. Whereas later expanders leaned CD4+, clones contracting day 15 to 85 showed a balanced CD4/CD8 makeup.

From 5'RACE with constant-segment primers came TCR alpha and TCR beta cDNA libraries that carried sample barcodes and UMIs. TCRdb called the 5' RACE reads again in MiXCR, with one record for every CDR3 protein. The sample records about 390,000 distinct CDR3 sequences, around 21% being singletons. This clonotype was counted between two and nine times. Its antigen is undetermined. The source of this sequence is an adult woman who had mild COVID-19 (a few samples of this study predate the infection). Cell type and time point are not known. Sequenced: PBMCs or a T cell subset sorted from them (not recorded which).

The CDR3 bases are TGCGCCAGCAGCCAAGTAGGGGGGGACTATGGCTACACCTTC. This encodes CASSQVGGDYGYTF. The chain combines TRBV5-1 with TRBJ1-2; tentative D call: TRBD1 (6 bases). Germline-derived CDR1 and CDR2 are SGHRS and YFSETQ. Trimming pared 4 bases from V and 3 bases from J, leaving 13 bases between. The CDR3 length is 14 residues.